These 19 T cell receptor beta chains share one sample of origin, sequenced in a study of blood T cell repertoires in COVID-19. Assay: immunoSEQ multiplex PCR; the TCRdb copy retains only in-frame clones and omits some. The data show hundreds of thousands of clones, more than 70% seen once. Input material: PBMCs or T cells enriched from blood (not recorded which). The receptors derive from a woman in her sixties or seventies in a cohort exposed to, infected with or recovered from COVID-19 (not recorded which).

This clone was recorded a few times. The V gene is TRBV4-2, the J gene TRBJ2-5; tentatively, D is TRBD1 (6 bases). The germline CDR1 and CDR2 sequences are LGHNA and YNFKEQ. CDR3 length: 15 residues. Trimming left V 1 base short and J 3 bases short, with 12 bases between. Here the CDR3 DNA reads TGTGCCAGCAGCCAAGGTCGAGCAGGGGAAGAGACCCAGTACTTC. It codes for CASSQGRAGEETQYF.

For the CDR3, the DNA is TGTGCCAGCAGGACCCTTAGACAGGGGTTGAACACTGAAGCTTTCTTT. This gives the protein CASRTLRQGLNTEAFF. The gene calls are TRBV28 and TRBJ1-1; 8 positions match TRBD1. The CDR3 has 16 residues. Germline values: CDR1 MDHEN, CDR2 SYDVKM. The V segment lost 6 bases and the J segment 0 bases; nucleotides outside the gene matches: 9.

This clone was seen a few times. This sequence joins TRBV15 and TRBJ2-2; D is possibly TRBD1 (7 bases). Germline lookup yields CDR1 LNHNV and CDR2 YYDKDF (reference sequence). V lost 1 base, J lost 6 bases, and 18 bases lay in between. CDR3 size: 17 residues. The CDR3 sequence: CATSRVGGGGIPGELFF. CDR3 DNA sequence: TGTGCCACCAGCAGAGTTGGAGGGGGCGGGATTCCCGGGGAGCTGTTTTTT.

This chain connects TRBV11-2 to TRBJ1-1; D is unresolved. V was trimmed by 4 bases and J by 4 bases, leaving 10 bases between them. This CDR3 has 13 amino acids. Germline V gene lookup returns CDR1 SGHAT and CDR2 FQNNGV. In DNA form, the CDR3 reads TGTGCCAGCAGCTCCGCTGAGGTCACTGAAGCTTTCTTT. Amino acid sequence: CASSSAEVTEAFF.

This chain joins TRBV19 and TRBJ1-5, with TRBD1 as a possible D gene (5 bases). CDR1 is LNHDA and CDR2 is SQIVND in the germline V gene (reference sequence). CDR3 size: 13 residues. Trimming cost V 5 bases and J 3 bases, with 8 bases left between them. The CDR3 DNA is TGTGCCAGTAGTCGGGGGAACAATCAGCCCCAGCATTTT. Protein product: CASSRGNNQPQHF.

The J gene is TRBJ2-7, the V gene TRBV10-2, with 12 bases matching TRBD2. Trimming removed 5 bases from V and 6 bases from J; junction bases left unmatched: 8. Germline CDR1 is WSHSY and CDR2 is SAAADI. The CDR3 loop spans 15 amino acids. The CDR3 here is CASSLLGTSGREQYF. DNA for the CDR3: TGCGCCAGCAGTCTCCTTGGGACTAGCGGGCGCGAGCAGTACTTC.

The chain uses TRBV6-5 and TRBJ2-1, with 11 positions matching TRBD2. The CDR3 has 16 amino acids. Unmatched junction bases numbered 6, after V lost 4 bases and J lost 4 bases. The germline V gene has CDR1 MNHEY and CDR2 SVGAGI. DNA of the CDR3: TGTGCCAGCAGTTCCGGGACTAGCGGCGGTTACAATGAGCAGTTCTTC. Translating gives CASSSGTSGGYNEQFF.

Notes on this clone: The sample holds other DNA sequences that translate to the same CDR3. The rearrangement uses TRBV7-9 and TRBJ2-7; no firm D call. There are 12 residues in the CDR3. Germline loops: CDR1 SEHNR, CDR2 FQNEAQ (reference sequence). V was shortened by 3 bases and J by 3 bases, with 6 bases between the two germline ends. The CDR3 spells CASSFSSYEQYF. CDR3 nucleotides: TGTGCCAGCAGCTTCTCTAGCTACGAGCAGTACTTC.

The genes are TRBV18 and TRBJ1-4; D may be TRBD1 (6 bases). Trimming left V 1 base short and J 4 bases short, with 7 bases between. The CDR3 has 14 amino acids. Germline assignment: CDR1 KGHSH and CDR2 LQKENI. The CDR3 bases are TGTGCCAGCTCACCACGGACAGTTAATGAAAAACTGTTTTTT. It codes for CASSPRTVNEKLFF.

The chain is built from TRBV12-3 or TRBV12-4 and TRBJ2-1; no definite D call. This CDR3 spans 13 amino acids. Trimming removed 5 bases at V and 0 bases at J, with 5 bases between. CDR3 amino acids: CASSTYSYNEQFF. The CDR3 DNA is TGTGCCAGCAGTACCTACTCCTACAATGAGCAGTTCTTC.

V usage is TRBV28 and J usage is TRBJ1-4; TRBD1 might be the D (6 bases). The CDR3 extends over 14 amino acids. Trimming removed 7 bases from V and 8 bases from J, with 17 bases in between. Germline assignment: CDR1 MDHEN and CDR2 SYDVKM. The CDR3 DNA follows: TGTGCCAGCACCTCGGGGGGCGCAGGGGAAAAACTGTTTTTT. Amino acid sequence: CASTSGGAGEKLFF. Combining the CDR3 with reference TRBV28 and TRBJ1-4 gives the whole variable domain DVKVTQSSRYLVKRTGEKVFLECVQDMDHENMFWYRQDPGLGLRLIYFSYDVKMKEKGDIPEGYSVSREKKERFSLILESASTNQTSMYLCASTSGGAGEKLFFGSGTQLSVL.

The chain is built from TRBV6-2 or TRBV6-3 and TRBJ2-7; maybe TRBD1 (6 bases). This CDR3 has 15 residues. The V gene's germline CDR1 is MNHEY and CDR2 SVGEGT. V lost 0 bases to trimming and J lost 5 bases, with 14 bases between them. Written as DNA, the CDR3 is TGTGCCAGCAGTTACTCGAGATACAGGGTAGACGAGCAGTACTTC. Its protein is CASSYSRYRVDEQYF.

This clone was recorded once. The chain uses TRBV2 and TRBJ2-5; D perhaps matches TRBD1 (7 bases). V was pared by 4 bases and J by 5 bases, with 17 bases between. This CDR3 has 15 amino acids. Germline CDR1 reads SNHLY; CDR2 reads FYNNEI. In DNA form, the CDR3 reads TGTGCCAGCAGTGGACAAAGCAGGGGGGTCGAGACCCAGTACTTC. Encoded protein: CASSGQSRGVETQYF.

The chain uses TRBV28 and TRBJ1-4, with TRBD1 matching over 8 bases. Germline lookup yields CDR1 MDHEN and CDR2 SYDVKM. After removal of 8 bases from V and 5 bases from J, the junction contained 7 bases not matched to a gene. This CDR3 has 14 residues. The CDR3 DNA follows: TGTGCCAGCGGCCGAGACAGGGGCAATGAAAAACTGTTTTTT. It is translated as CASGRDRGNEKLFF.

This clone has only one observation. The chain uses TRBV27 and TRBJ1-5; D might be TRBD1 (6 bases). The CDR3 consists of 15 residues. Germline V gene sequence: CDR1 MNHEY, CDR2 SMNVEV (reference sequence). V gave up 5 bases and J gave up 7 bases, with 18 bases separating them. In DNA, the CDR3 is TGTGCCAGCAGTCACAGGGTAGGTGGAAGCCAGCCCCAGCATTTT. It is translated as CASSHRVGGSQPQHF.

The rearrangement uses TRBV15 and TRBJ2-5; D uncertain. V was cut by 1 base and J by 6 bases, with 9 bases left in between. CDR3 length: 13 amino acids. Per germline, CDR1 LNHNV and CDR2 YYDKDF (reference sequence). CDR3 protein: CATSRGQWQTQYF. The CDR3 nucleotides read TGTGCCACCAGCAGAGGCCAGTGGCAGACCCAGTACTTC.

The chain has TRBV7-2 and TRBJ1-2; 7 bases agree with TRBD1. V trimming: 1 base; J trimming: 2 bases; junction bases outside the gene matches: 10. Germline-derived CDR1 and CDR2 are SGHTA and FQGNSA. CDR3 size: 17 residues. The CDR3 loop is CASSLGSTEGANYGYTF. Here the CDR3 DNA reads TGTGCCAGCAGCTTAGGGTCTACGGAGGGGGCGAACTATGGCTACACCTTC.

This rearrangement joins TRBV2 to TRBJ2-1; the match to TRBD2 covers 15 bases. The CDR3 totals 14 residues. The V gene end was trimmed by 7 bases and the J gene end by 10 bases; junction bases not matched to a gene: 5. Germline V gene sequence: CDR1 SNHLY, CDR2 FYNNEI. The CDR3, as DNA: TGTGCCAGCACCCCGGGACTAGCGGGAGGCGAGCAGTTCTTC. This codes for CASTPGLAGGEQFF.

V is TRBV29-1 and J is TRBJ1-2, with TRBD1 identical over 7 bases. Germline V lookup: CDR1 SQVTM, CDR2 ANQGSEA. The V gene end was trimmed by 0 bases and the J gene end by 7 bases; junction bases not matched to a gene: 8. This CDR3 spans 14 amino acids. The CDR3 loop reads CSVEEQQGTGGYTF. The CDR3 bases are TGCAGCGTTGAAGAACAACAGGGGACGGGTGGCTACACCTTC.